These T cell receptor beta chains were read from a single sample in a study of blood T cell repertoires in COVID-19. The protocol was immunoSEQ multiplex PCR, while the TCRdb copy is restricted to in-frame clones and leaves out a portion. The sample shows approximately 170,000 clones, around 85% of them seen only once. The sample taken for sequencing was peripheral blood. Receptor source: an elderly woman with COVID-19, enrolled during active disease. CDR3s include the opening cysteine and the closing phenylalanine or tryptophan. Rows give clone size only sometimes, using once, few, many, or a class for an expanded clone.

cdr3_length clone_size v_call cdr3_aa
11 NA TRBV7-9 CASSPGDKLFF
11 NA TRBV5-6 CASSSTDTIYF
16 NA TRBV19 CASSMGQGQANEKLFF
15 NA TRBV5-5 CASSLGQLNTGELFF
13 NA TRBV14 CASRPQGVYGYTF
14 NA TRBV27 CASMAGTAYNEQFF
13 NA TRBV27 CASSFRRGTEAFF
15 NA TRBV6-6 CASCGYGAGSYEQYF
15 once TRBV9 CASSPGDSPNYGYTF
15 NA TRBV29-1 CSVEERTSGRYEQYF
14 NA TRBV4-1 CASSLTTVNTEAFF
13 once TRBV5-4 CASSGQSTDTQYF
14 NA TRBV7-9 CASSLRGGTGELFF
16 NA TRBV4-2 CASSQDPGQGFEKLFF
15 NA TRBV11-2 CASSLWDRGQETQYF
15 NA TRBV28 CAIARSGYSSYEQYF
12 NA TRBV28 CASSFGVDTQYF
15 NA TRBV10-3 CAISESRAGDDEQYF
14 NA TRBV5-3 CARRGRGSRTEAFF
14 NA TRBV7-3 CASSPTGGTDTQYF
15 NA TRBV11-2 CASSTRQGGNEKLFF
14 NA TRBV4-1 CASSQPDNYQPQHF
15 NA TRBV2 CASSLDRGGNQPQHF
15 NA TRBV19 CASRDAGTGTYEQYF
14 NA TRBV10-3 CAIQGGTANTEAFF
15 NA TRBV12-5 CASGPSAGVYNEQFF
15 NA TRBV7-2 CASSPGLAGGIEQFF
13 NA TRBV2 CASSQGHNSPLHF
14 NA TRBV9 CASSREGDTGELFF
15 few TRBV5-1 CASSLLGQGADTQYF
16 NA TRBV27 CASSLYGDSRSYEQYF
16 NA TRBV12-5 CASGLVGDRVSNEQYF
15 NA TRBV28 CASSTNGGGAYGYTF
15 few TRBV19 CASSSGAPYSYEQYF
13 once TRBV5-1 CASSSESYTEAFF
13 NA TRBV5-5 CASSLGVNTEAFF
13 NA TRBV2 CASRGDISSTIYF
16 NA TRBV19 CASSIAFRGGITEAFF
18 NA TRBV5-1 CASSLGTVLAGAQETQYF
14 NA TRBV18 CASSPGTAQETQYF
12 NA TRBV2 CASSDPYNEQFF
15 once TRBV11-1 CASSLRGGENSPLHF
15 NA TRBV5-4 CASSLVGGENTEAFF
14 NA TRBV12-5 CASGLAGTGGGYTF
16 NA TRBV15 CATSSEGGTSQETQYF